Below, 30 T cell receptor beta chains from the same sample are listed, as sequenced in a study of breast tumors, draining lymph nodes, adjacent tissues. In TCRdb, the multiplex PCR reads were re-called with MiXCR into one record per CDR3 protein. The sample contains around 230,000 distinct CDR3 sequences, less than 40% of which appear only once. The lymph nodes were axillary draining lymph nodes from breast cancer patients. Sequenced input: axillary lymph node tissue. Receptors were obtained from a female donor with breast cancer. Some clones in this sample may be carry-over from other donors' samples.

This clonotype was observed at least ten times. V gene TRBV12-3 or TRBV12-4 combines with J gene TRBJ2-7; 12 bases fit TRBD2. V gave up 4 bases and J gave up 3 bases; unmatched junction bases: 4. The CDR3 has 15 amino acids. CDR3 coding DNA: TGTGCCAGCAGTTGGCTAGCGGGAGGGATCTACGAGCAGTACTTC. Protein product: CASSWLAGGIYEQYF.

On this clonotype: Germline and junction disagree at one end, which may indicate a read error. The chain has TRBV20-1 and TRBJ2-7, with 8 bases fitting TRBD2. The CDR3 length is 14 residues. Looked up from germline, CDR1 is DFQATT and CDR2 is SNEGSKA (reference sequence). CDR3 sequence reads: CNARTGTRSSEQYF. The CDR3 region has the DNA TGCAATGCTAGAACCGGGACTAGGAGCTCCGAGCAGTACTTC.

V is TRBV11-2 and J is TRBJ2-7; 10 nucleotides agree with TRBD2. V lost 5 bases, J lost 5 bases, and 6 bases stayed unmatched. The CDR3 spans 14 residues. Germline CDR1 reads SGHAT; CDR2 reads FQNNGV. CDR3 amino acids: CASSLAGAGNEQYF. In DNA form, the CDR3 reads TGTGCCAGCAGCCTAGCGGGAGCGGGCAACGAGCAGTACTTC.

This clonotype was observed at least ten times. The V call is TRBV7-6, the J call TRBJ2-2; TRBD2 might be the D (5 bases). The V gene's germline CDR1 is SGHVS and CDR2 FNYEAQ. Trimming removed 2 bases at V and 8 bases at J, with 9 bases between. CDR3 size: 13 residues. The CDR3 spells CASSLNGKGELFF. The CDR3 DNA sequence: TGTGCCAGCAGCTTAAACGGGAAGGGGGAGCTGTTTTTT.

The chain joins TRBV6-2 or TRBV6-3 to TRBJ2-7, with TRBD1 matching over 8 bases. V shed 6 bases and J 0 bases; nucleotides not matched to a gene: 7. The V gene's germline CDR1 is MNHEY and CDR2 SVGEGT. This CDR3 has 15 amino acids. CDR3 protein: CASRPGTGVSYEQYF. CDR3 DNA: TGTGCCAGCAGACCCGGGACAGGAGTCTCCTACGAGCAGTACTTC.

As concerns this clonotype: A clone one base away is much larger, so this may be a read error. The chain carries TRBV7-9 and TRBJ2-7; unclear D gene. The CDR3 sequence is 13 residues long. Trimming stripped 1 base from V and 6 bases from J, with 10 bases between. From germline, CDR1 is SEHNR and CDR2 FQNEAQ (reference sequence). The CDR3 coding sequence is TGTGCCAGCAGCTTAGGATACGGCCGCGAGCAGTACTTC. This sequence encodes CASSLGYGREQYF.

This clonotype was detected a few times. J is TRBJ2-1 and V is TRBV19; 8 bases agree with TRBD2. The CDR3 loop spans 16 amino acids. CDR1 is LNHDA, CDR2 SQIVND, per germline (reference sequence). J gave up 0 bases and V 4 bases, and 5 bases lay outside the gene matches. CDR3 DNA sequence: TGTGCCAGTAGTACCTCCAGCGGGAGCTCCTACAATGAGCAGTTCTTC. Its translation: CASSTSSGSSYNEQFF.

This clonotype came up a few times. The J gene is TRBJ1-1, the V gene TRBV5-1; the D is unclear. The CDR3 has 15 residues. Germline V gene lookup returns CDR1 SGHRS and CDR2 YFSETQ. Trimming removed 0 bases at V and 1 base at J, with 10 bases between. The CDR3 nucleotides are TGCGCCAGCAGCTTGGCCTGGTTAACGAACACTGAAGCTTTCTTT. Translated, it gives CASSLAWLTNTEAFF.

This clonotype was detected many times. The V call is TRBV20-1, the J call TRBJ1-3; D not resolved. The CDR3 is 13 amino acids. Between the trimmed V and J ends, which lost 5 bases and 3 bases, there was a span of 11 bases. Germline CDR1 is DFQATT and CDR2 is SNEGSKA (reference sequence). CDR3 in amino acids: CSAAQGYGNTIYF. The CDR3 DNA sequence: TGCAGTGCTGCCCAAGGGTATGGAAACACCATATATTTT.

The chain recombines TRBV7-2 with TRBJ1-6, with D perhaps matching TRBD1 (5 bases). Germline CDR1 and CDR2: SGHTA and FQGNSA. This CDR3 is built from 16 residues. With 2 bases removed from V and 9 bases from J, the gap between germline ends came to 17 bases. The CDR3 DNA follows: TGTGCCAGCAGCTTACAGGGTGCCGTGTTTGGTTCACCCCTCCACTTT. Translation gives CASSLQGAVFGSPLHF.

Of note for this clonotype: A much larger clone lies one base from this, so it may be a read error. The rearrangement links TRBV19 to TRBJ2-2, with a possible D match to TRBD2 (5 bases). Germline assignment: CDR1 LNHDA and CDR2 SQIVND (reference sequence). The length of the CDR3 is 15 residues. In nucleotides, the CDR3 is TGTGGCAGTAGTATTGGGAGCGTGGGCACCGGGGAGCTGTTTTTT. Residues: CGSSIGSVGTGELFF.

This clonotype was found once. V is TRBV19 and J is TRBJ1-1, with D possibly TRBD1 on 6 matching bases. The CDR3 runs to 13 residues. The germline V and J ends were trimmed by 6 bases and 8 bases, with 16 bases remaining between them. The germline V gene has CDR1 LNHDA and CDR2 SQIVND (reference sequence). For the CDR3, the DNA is TGTGCCAGTAGACCGACTAGGACAGACGAAGCTTTCTTT. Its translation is CASRPTRTDEAFF.

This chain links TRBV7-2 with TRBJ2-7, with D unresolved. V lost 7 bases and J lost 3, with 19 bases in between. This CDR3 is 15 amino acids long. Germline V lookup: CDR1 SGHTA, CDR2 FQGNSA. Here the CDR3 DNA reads TGTGCCAGCAATTACCCCCAAAATGGTGGCTACGAGCAGTACTTC. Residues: CASNYPQNGGYEQYF.

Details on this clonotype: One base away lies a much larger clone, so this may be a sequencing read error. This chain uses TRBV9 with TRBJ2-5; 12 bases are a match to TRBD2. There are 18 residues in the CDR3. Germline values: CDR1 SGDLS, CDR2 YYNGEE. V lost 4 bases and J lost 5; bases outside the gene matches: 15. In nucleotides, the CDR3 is TGTGCCAGCAGCATGCTGCCCGGGACTAGCGGGTGGGTGGAGACCCAGTACTTC. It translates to CASSMLPGTSGWVETQYF.

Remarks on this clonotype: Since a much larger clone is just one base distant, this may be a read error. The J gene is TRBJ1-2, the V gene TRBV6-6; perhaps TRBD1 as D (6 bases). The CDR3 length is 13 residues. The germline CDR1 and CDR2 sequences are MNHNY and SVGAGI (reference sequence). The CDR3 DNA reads TGTGCCAGCAGTCACTCGGGGGGGCCGGGCTACGCCTTC. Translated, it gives CASSHSGGPGYAF.

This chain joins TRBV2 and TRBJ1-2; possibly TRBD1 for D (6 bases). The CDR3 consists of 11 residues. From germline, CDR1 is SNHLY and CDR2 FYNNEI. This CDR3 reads CGGQGNYGYTF. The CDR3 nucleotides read TGTGGGGGGCAGGGGAACTATGGCTACACCTTC.

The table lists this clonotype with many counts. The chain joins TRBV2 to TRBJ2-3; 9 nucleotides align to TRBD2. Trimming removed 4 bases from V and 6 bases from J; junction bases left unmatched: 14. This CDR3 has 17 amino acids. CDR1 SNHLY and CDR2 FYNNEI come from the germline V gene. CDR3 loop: CASSAGSGSMRADTQYF. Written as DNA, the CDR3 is TGTGCCAGCAGTGCGGGTAGCGGGAGTATGCGGGCGGATACGCAGTATTTT.

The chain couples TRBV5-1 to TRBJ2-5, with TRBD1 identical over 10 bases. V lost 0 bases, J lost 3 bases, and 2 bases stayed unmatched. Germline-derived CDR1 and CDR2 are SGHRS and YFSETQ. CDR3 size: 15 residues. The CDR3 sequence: CASSLAGTGEETQYF. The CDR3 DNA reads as TGCGCCAGCAGCTTGGCCGGGACAGGGGAAGAGACCCAGTACTTC.

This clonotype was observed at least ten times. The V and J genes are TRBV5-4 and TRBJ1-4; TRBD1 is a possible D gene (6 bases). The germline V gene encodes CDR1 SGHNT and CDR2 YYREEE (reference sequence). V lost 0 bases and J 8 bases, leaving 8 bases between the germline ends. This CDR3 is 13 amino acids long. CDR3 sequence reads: CASSLAGGEKLFF. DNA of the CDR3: TGTGCCAGCAGCTTGGCTGGGGGCGAAAAACTGTTTTTT.

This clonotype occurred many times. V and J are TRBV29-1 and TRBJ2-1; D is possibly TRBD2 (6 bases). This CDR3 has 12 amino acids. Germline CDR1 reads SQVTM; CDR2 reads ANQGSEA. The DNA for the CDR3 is TGCAGAATTAGCGGCTCGGGGAATGAGCAGTTCTTC. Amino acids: CRISGSGNEQFF.

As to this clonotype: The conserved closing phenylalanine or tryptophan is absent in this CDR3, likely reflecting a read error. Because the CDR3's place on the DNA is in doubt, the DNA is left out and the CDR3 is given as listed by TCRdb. CDR3 loop: CASSPSGQGLWLHL. The V and J genes are TRBV12-3 or TRBV12-4 and TRBJ1-2; the D segment call TRBD1 is taken from the table without a DNA check. The CDR3 is 14 residues long, ends included.

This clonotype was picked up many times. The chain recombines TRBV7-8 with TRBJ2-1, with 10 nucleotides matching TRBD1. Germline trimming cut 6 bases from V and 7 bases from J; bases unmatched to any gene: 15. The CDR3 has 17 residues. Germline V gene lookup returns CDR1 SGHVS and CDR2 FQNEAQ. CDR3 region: CASRLSLGQGVLNEQFF. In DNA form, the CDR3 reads TGTGCCAGCAGGTTATCTCTTGGACAGGGGGTTCTAAATGAGCAGTTCTTC.

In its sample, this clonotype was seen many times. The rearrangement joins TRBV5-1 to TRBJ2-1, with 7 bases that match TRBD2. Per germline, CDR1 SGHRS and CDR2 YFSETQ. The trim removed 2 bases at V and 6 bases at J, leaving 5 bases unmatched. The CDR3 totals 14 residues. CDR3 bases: TGCGCCAGCAGCTTACCTAGCGGTAGCAATGAGCAGTTCTTC. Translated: CASSLPSGSNEQFF.

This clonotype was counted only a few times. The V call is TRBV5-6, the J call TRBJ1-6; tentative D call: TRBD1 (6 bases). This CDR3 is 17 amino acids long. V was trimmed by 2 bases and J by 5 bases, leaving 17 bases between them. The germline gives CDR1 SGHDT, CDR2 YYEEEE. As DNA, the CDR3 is TGTGCCAGCAGCTTTTTCGTCGTGGGGGCAAATAATTCACCCCTCCACTTT. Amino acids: CASSFFVVGANNSPLHF.

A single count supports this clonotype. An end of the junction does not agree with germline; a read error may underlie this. CDR3 amino acids: CSAAPRVSSYNEQFF. CDR3 sequence (DNA): TGCAGTGCCGCACCCCGAGTGAGCTCCTATAATGAGCAGTTCTTC. The V and J genes are TRBV20-1 and TRBJ2-1; D remains ambiguous. The CDR3 loop spans 15 amino acids. The germline V gene encodes CDR1 DFQATT and CDR2 SNEGSKA (reference sequence).

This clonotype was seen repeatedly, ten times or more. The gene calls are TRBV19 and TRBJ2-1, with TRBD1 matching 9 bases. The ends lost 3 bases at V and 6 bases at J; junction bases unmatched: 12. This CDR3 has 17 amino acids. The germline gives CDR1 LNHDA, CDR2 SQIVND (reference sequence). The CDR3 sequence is CASSITRNRGRFNEQFF. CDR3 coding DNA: TGTGCCAGTAGTATTACCCGGAACAGGGGGCGATTCAATGAGCAGTTCTTC.

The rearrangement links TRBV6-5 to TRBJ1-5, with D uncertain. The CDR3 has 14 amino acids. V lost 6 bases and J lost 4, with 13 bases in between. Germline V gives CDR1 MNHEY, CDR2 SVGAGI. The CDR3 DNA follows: TGTGCCAGCAGCCGGCAGTCTACTAATCAGCCCCAGCATTTT. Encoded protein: CASSRQSTNQPQHF.

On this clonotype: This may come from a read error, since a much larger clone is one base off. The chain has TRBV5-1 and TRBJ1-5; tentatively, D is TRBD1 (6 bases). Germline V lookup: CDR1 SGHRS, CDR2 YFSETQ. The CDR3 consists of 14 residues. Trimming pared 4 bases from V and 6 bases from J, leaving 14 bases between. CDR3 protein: CASSLTGPLQPQHF. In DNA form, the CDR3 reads TGCGCCAGCAGCCTCACAGGGCCGCTTCAGCCCCAGCATTTT.

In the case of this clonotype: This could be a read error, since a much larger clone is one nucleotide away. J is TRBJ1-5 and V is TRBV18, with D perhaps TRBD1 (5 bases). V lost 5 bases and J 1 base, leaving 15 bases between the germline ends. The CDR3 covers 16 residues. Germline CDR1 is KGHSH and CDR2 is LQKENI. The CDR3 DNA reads TGTGCCAGCTCAACAGAACGATCAGGGAGCAATCAGCCCCAGCATTTT. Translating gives CASSTERSGSNQPQHF.

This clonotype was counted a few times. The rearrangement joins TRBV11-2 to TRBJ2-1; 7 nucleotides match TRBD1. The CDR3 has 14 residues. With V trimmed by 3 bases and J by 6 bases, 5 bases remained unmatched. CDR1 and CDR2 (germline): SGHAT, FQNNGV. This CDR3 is CASSFGTVLNEQFF. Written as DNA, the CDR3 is TGTGCCAGCAGCTTTGGGACAGTACTCAATGAGCAGTTCTTC. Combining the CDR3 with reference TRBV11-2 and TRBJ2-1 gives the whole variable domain EAGVAQSPRYKIIEKRQSVAFWCNPISGHATLYWYQQILGQGPKLLIQFQNNGVVDDSQLPKDRFSAERLKGVDSTLKIQPAKLEDSAVYLCASSFGTVLNEQFFGPGTRLTVL.